These T cell receptor beta chains were read from a single sample in a study of blood T cell repertoires in COVID-19. Sequencing used immunoSEQ multiplex PCR; TCRdb keeps in-frame clones, though not all of them. The data show fewer than 200,000 clones, approximately 79% seen once. The source material was peripheral blood. The receptors stem from a woman aged 60-75 years with COVID-19, enrolled during active disease. CDR3s include the opening cysteine and the closing phenylalanine or tryptophan. A D gene is named only where the DNA matches it firmly. Clone size is stated in some rows and not others, as once, few, many or a class when expanded.

TRBV12-3/TRBV12-4	NA	NA	TRBJ2-1	CASSLYNEQFF	TGTGCCAGCTCCTTATACAATGAGCAGTTCTTC
TRBV6-5	NA	NA	TRBJ1-2	CASSGARAGYTF	TGTGCCAGCAGCGGTGCCAGGGCTGGCTACACCTTC
TRBV7-2	NA	TRBD1	TRBJ1-5	CASADRGGNQPQHF	TGTGCCAGCGCGGACAGGGGGGGCAATCAGCCCCAGCATTTT
TRBV12-5	NA	TRBD1	TRBJ2-7	CASVGQGVYEQYF	TGTGCTAGTGTCGGGCAGGGGGTCTACGAGCAGTACTTC
TRBV5-1	NA	NA	TRBJ1-4	CASSFVANEKLFF	TGCGCCAGCAGCTTTGTCGCGAATGAAAAACTGTTTTTT
TRBV5-8	NA	TRBD2	TRBJ2-5	CASSIRLAGEETQYF	TGTGCCAGCAGCATCCGACTAGCGGGAGAAGAGACCCAGTACTTC
TRBV7-9	NA	TRBD1	TRBJ2-4	CASSGDSSIQYF	TGTGCCAGCAGCGGGGACAGCTCCATTCAGTACTTC
TRBV28	NA	TRBD1	TRBJ1-4	CASSLETGGTDEKLFF	TGTGCCAGCAGTTTGGAGACAGGGGGTACGGACGAAAAACTGTTTTTT
TRBV6-5	few	TRBD1	TRBJ2-1	CASSNGQGYNEQFF	TGTGCCAGCAGTAACGGACAGGGTTACAATGAGCAGTTCTTC
TRBV27	NA	NA	TRBJ1-6	CASGEGVLHSPLHF	TGTGCCAGCGGGGAGGGGGTATTACATTCACCCCTCCACTTT
TRBV3-1/TRBV3-2	NA	NA	TRBJ1-6	CASSQAPGREERSPLHF	TGTGCCAGCAGCCAGGCGCCTGGGAGAGAAGAAAGGTCACCCCTCCACTTT
TRBV29-1	NA	TRBD1	TRBJ2-1	CSSTRGSYNEQFF	TGCAGCTCCACCAGGGGGTCCTACAATGAGCAGTTCTTC
TRBV6-2/TRBV6-3	many	NA	TRBJ1-5	CASSYIRDTSRGNQPQHF	TGTGCCAGCAGTTACATACGGGACACAAGTAGGGGCAATCAGCCCCAGCATTTT